Listed below are T cell receptor beta chains from one sample, sequenced in a study of blood T cell repertoires in COVID-19. Assay used: immunoSEQ multiplex PCR; TCRdb lists only in-frame clones, some missing. The data hold some 250,000 clones, with approximately 86% observed a single time. Sequencing used peripheral blood. These receptors were collected from a woman younger than 45 who had recovered from COVID-19. Each CDR3 is given with its conserved first and last residue. The order of the fields is J gene, clone size, V gene, CDR3 protein. Clone size is stated in some rows and not others, as once, few, many or a class when expanded.

j_call: TRBJ2-1; clone_size: NA; v_call: TRBV6-5; cdr3_aa: CASSYSIGGNEQFF
j_call: TRBJ1-6; clone_size: NA; v_call: TRBV27; cdr3_aa: CASSLLGRGDHNSPLHF
j_call: TRBJ1-1; clone_size: NA; v_call: TRBV5-5; cdr3_aa: CASSLSFEALEAFF
j_call: TRBJ1-5; clone_size: NA; v_call: TRBV5-1; cdr3_aa: CASRYSPNQPQHF
j_call: TRBJ2-2; clone_size: NA; v_call: TRBV11-2; cdr3_aa: CASSLSSSGGTNTGELFF
j_call: TRBJ2-7; clone_size: NA; v_call: TRBV19; cdr3_aa: CASSTGQGIYEQYF
j_call: TRBJ2-1; clone_size: NA; v_call: TRBV13; cdr3_aa: CASSQGQPLVNEQFF
j_call: TRBJ2-1; clone_size: NA; v_call: TRBV5-4; cdr3_aa: CASSLRQGPNEQFF
j_call: TRBJ2-3; clone_size: NA; v_call: TRBV6-5; cdr3_aa: CASRFSGGAQYF
j_call: TRBJ1-5; clone_size: few; v_call: TRBV15; cdr3_aa: CATSRGRGSNQPQHF
j_call: TRBJ1-5; clone_size: NA; v_call: TRBV9; cdr3_aa: CASSGRVRRNQPQHF
j_call: TRBJ1-2; clone_size: NA; v_call: TRBV3-1/TRBV3-2; cdr3_aa: CASSRGVQANYGYTF
j_call: TRBJ1-2; clone_size: NA; v_call: TRBV5-4; cdr3_aa: CASSLNRDYGYTF
j_call: TRBJ2-5; clone_size: NA; v_call: TRBV3-1/TRBV3-2; cdr3_aa: CASSQDNAVETQYF
j_call: TRBJ2-2; clone_size: NA; v_call: TRBV11-3; cdr3_aa: CASSLGLAGTGELFF
j_call: TRBJ2-1; clone_size: NA; v_call: TRBV3-1/TRBV3-2; cdr3_aa: CASSRSGLLAGVPSYNEQFF
j_call: TRBJ1-3; clone_size: NA; v_call: TRBV18; cdr3_aa: CASSPSDRGGGNTIYF
j_call: TRBJ2-2; clone_size: few; v_call: TRBV7-8; cdr3_aa: CASTQRASGGAVGTGELFF
j_call: TRBJ2-5; clone_size: NA; v_call: TRBV11-2; cdr3_aa: CASSLGTGPYQETQYF
j_call: TRBJ1-2; clone_size: few; v_call: TRBV6-5; cdr3_aa: CASNTEGAFYGYTF
j_call: TRBJ2-7; clone_size: NA; v_call: TRBV15; cdr3_aa: CATSTDWRYEQYF
j_call: TRBJ1-1; clone_size: NA; v_call: TRBV6-2/TRBV6-3; cdr3_aa: CASSYPGQEVEGEAFF
j_call: TRBJ1-4; clone_size: NA; v_call: TRBV5-1; cdr3_aa: CASSLKQAATNEKLFF
j_call: TRBJ1-6; clone_size: NA; v_call: TRBV9; cdr3_aa: CASSATGTNYNSPLHF
j_call: TRBJ2-3; clone_size: NA; v_call: TRBV5-6; cdr3_aa: CASSLGLGPDTQYF
j_call: TRBJ2-1; clone_size: NA; v_call: TRBV7-2; cdr3_aa: CASSPLNNEQFF
j_call: TRBJ1-5; clone_size: NA; v_call: TRBV28; cdr3_aa: CASSLWRGGGHQPQHF
j_call: TRBJ2-7; clone_size: NA; v_call: TRBV7-9; cdr3_aa: CASSPDRGMDEQYF
j_call: TRBJ1-2; clone_size: NA; v_call: TRBV7-2; cdr3_aa: CASSYMDRDGYGYTF
j_call: TRBJ2-5; clone_size: NA; v_call: TRBV15; cdr3_aa: CATSRGGKGQETQYF
j_call: TRBJ1-2; clone_size: NA; v_call: TRBV4-3; cdr3_aa: CASSQDRGGIESYGYTF
j_call: TRBJ1-1; clone_size: NA; v_call: TRBV7-3; cdr3_aa: CASSLTPRGLGIEAFF
j_call: TRBJ2-7; clone_size: NA; v_call: TRBV9; cdr3_aa: CASSERGGSSYEQYF
j_call: TRBJ2-1; clone_size: NA; v_call: TRBV9; cdr3_aa: CASSVNPGGNEQFF
j_call: TRBJ1-2; clone_size: NA; v_call: TRBV4-3; cdr3_aa: CASSQAETGTSGYTF
j_call: TRBJ1-2; clone_size: NA; v_call: TRBV2; cdr3_aa: CASSEERGYGYTF
j_call: TRBJ1-1; clone_size: few; v_call: TRBV27; cdr3_aa: CASGRGSTEAFF
j_call: TRBJ2-5; clone_size: NA; v_call: TRBV4-1; cdr3_aa: CASSQDGQGSYQETQYF
j_call: TRBJ2-2; clone_size: NA; v_call: TRBV7-3; cdr3_aa: CASSLGLNTGELFF
j_call: TRBJ2-1; clone_size: NA; v_call: TRBV11-2; cdr3_aa: CAITRPSLVNEQFF
j_call: TRBJ2-1; clone_size: NA; v_call: TRBV27; cdr3_aa: CASSKGTEPSYNEQFF
j_call: TRBJ2-5; clone_size: NA; v_call: TRBV19; cdr3_aa: CASSIKLGQWETQYF
j_call: TRBJ2-7; clone_size: NA; v_call: TRBV6-7; cdr3_aa: CASSYSSGGRGHEQYF
j_call: TRBJ2-3; clone_size: NA; v_call: TRBV19; cdr3_aa: CASRGTEYTDTQYF
j_call: TRBJ2-5; clone_size: few; v_call: TRBV18; cdr3_aa: CASSQIEREETQYF
j_call: TRBJ1-1; clone_size: few; v_call: TRBV6-5; cdr3_aa: CASSYEARGADTEAFF
j_call: TRBJ2-2; clone_size: NA; v_call: TRBV5-5; cdr3_aa: CASSFDRGRTGELFF
j_call: TRBJ1-2; clone_size: NA; v_call: TRBV29-1; cdr3_aa: CSVLELTGIGYTF